These 14 T cell receptor beta chains came from one sample sequenced in a study of beta chain features in type 1 diabetes. Overall study findings and caveats: Within each of all four CD4+ subsets, Type 1 diabetes patients had TCRB CDR3s that were moderately but significantly shorter.

Their antigens remain unidentified. Since all of the isolated RNA was reverse transcribed, expressed TCRB transcripts were what got sequenced. The protocol was immunoSEQ multiplex PCR, while the TCRdb copy is restricted to in-frame clones and leaves out a portion. The repertoire consists of fewer than 400,000 clones, with approximately 10% occurring once and the leading ten covering 0.9% to 1.1%. The specimen sequenced was central memory CD4+ T cells from blood. The receptors derive from a man aged 30 to 45 with type 1 diabetes.

V gene TRBV4-3 combines with J gene TRBJ1-6; a possible D gene is TRBD1 (5 bases). Trimming took 0 bases from V and 8 from J, leaving 14 bases between them. This CDR3 has 16 residues. Looked up from germline, CDR1 is LGHNA and CDR2 is YSLEER. The CDR3 is CASSQDGLGTYSPLHF. CDR3 nucleotide sequence: TGCGCCAGCAGCCAAGACGGCCTAGGGACCTATTCACCCCTCCACTTT.

The rearrangement joins TRBV5-6 to TRBJ1-6, with D tentatively TRBD1 (6 bases). Trimming stripped 2 bases from V and 9 bases from J, with 9 bases between. This CDR3 has 13 residues. The germline V gene encodes CDR1 SGHDT and CDR2 YYEEEE. CDR3 DNA: TGTGCCAGCAGCTTCTGGGGGGCTTCACCCCTCCACTTT. It specifies CASSFWGASPLHF.

This clone has only a few counts. The chain recombines TRBV18 with TRBJ2-7, with a tentative D call TRBD2 (6 bases). The CDR3 sequence is 14 residues long. Trimming removed 2 bases from V and 5 bases from J, with 13 bases in between. Germline CDR1 KGHSH, CDR2 LQKENI. CDR3 nucleotides: TGTGCCAGCTCACCATCCTCGGACTACCACGAGCAGTACTTC. Protein sequence: CASSPSSDYHEQYF.

This clone was counted ten times or more. The rearrangement links TRBV7-2 to TRBJ2-3; D is unresolved. The CDR3 runs 15 residues. V dropped 1 base and J dropped 2 bases, with 10 bases sitting between them. Germline CDR1 SGHTA, CDR2 FQGNSA. CDR3: CASSLGYTHTDTQYF. DNA of the CDR3: TGTGCCAGCAGCTTAGGGTACACTCACACAGATACGCAGTATTTT. Filled out from reference TRBV7-2 and TRBJ2-3, the complete variable domain reads GAGVSQSPSNKVTEKGKDVELRCDPISGHTALYWYRQSLGQGLEFLIYFQGNSAPDKSGLPSDRFSAERTGGSVSTLTIQRTQQEDSAVYLCASSLGYTHTDTQYFGPGTRLTVL.

The rearrangement joins TRBV2 to TRBJ1-2; D is possibly TRBD1 (6 bases). There are 14 residues in the CDR3. Trimming stripped 2 bases from V and 5 bases from J, with 12 bases between. Germline lookup yields CDR1 SNHLY and CDR2 FYNNEI. The DNA of the CDR3 is TGTGCCAGCAGTGAACAGGGGCCAGAGTATGGCTACACCTTC. This gives the protein CASSEQGPEYGYTF.

This clone has only a few counts. The rearrangement joins TRBV18 to TRBJ2-1, with D perhaps matching TRBD2 (5 bases). Trimming removed 0 bases at V and 8 bases at J, with 8 bases between. CDR3 length: 13 amino acids. Germline CDR1 reads KGHSH; CDR2 reads LQKENI. CDR3 sequence: CASSPPAGDEQFF. CDR3 nucleotides: TGTGCCAGCTCACCACCGGCCGGGGATGAGCAGTTCTTC. Drawing the rest from reference TRBV18 and TRBJ2-1, the complete variable domain is NAGVMQNPRHLVRRRGQEARLRCSPMKGHSHVYWYRQLPEEGLKFMVYLQKENIIDESGMPKERFSAEFPKEGPSILRIQQVVRGDSAAYFCASSPPAGDEQFFGPGTRLTVL.

This clone was counted at least ten times. V and J are TRBV14 and TRBJ2-3; D ambiguous. Deletions cut 4 bases from V and 2 bases from J, with 7 bases between. In germline, CDR1 is SGHDN, CDR2 FVKESK. The CDR3 length is 13 residues. The CDR3 nucleotides read TGTGCCAGCAGCCTCCTCACCACAGATACGCAGTATTTT. It is translated as CASSLLTTDTQYF.

The V call is TRBV7-2, the J call TRBJ2-7, with D unclear. Looked up from germline, CDR1 is SGHTA and CDR2 is FQGNSA. CDR3 length: 12 amino acids. Trimming stripped 1 base from V and 6 bases from J, with 7 bases between. The CDR3 region is CASSLVQGEQYF. DNA for the CDR3: TGTGCCAGCAGCTTAGTACAAGGCGAGCAGTACTTC.

This clone was detected a few times. The chain couples TRBV30 to TRBJ1-4; TRBD1 might be the D (5 bases). From germline, CDR1 is GTSNPN and CDR2 SVGIG (reference sequence). This CDR3 is built from 13 residues. The CDR3, as DNA: TGTACTAAGGGGATCGCGGCTAATGAAAAACTGTTTTTT. Amino acids: CTKGIAANEKLFF.

The sample holds a few counts of this clone. The chain's CDR3 is CASSHPRTANSPLHF. CDR3 DNA: TGTGCCAGCAGCCACCCAAGGACAGCAAATTCACCCCTCCACTTT. The chain combines TRBV14 with TRBJ1-6; possible D gene TRBD1, 6 bases. Germline-derived CDR1 and CDR2 are SGHDN and FVKESK. The length of the CDR3 is 15 residues. Trimming stripped 3 bases from V and 7 bases from J, with 13 bases between.

The chain joins TRBV19 to TRBJ1-2; 8 nucleotides match TRBD1. This CDR3 region has 14 residues. Germline CDR1 is LNHDA and CDR2 is SQIVND (reference sequence). J gave up 4 bases and V 5 bases, and 6 bases lay outside the gene matches. In DNA form, the CDR3 reads TGTGCCAGTAGTCCCCGGACAGGGACCTATGGCTACACCTTC. This translates into CASSPRTGTYGYTF.

This clone was counted only a few times. The V gene is TRBV6-5, the J gene TRBJ1-2; tentative D call: TRBD1 (5 bases). This CDR3 comprises 14 residues. V was trimmed by 6 bases and J by 4 bases, leaving 15 bases between them. Germline CDR1 and CDR2: MNHEY and SVGAGI. CDR3 sequence reads: CASRRDGLGYGYTF. As DNA, the CDR3 is TGTGCCAGCAGGAGGGACGGCCTTGGCTATGGCTACACCTTC.

This clone was found many times. Other DNA sequences of this sample code for an identical CDR3. This sequence joins TRBV5-1 and TRBJ2-1; a weak D match, TRBD2 (5 bases). Germline values: CDR1 SGHRS, CDR2 YFSETQ. The CDR3 spans 15 residues. Between the trimmed V and J ends, which lost 0 bases and 0 bases, there was a span of 7 bases. CDR3 protein: CASSLAGSSYNEQFF. In nucleotides, the CDR3 is TGCGCCAGCAGCTTGGCTGGGAGCTCCTACAATGAGCAGTTCTTC.

The chain recombines TRBV5-6 with TRBJ2-3; a possible D gene is TRBD2 (6 bases). V was cut by 0 bases and J by 2 bases, with 13 bases left in between. Germline lookup yields CDR1 SGHDT and CDR2 YYEEEE. The CDR3 contains 16 residues. The CDR3 coding sequence is TGTGCCAGCAGCTTGGATGGGGGGACGTTCACAGATACGCAGTATTTT. Protein: CASSLDGGTFTDTQYF.